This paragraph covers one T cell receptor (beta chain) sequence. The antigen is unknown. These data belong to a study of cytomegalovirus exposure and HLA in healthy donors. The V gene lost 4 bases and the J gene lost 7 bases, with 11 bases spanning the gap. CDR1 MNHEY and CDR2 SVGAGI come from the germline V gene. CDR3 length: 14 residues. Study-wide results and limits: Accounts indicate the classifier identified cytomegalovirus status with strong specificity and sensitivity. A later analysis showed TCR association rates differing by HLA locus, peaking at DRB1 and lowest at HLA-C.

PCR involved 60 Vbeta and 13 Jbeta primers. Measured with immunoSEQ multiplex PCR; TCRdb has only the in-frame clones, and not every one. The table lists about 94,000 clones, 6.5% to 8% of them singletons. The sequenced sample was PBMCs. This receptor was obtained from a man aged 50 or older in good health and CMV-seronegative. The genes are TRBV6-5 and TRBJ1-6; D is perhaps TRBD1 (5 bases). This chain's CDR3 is CASSLGLPNSPLHF. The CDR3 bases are TGTGCCAGCAGTTTGGGACTGCCAAATTCACCCCTCCACTTT.